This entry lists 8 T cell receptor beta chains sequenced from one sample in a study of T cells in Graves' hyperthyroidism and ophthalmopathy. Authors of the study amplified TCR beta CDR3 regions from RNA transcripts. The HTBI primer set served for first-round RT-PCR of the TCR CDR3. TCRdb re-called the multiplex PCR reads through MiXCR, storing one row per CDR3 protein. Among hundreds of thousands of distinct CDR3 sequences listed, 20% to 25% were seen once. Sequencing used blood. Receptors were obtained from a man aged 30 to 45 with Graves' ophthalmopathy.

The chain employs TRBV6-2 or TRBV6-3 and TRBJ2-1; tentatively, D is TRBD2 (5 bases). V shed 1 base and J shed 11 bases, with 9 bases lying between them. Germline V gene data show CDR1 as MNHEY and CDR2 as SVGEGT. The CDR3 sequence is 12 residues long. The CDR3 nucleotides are TGTGCCAGCAGTTACTTAGCGTATAAGCAGTTCTTC. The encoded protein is CASSYLAYKQFF.

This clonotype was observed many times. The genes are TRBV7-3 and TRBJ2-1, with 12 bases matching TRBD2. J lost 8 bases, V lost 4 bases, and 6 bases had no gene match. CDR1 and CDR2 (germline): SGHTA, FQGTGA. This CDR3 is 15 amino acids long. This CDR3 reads CASSYLAGGPYEQFF. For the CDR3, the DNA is TGTGCCAGCAGCTACCTAGCGGGAGGGCCTTATGAGCAGTTCTTC.

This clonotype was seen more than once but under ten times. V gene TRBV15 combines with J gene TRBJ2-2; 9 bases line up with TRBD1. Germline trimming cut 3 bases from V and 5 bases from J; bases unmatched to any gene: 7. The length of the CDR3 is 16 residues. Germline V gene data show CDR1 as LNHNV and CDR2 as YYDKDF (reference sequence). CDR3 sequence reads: CATSRRDRVRTGELFF. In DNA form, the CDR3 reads TGTGCCACCAGCAGGAGGGACAGGGTGAGGACCGGGGAGCTGTTTTTT.

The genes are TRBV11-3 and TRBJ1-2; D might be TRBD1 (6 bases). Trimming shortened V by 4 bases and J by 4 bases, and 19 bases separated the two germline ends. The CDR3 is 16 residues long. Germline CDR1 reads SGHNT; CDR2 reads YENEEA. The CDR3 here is CASSSDRGRGVYGYTF. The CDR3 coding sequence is TGTGCCAGCAGCTCTGATCGGGGCAGGGGTGTCTATGGCTACACCTTC.

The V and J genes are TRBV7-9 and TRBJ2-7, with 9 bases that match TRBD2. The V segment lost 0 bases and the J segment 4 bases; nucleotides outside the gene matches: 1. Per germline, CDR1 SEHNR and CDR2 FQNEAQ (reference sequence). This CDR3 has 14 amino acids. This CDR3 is CASSLALAGYEQYF. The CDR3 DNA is TGTGCCAGCAGCTTAGCACTAGCGGGTTACGAGCAGTACTTC.

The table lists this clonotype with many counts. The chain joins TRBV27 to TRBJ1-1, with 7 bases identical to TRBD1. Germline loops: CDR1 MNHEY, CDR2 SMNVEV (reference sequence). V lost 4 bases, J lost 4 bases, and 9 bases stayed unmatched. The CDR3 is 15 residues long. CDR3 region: CASSSSRQGGTEAFF. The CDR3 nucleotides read TGTGCCAGCAGTTCCTCTAGACAGGGCGGCACTGAAGCTTTCTTT.

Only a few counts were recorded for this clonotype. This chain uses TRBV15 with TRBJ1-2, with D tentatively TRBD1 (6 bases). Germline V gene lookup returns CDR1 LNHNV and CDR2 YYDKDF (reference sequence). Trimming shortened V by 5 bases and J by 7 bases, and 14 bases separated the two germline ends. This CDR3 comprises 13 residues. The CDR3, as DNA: TGTGCCACCAGCGTCGGGACGGACAGTGGCTACACCTTC. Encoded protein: CATSVGTDSGYTF.

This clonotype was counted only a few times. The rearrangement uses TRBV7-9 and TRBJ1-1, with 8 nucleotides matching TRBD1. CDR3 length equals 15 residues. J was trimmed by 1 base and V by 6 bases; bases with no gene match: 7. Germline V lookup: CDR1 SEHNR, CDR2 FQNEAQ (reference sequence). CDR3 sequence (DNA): TGTGCCAGCAGTCTTACAGGGGGACGGAACACTGAAGCTTTCTTT. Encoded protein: CASSLTGGRNTEAFF. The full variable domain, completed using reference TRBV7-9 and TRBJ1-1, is DTGVSQNPRHKITKRGQNVTFRCDPISEHNRLYWYRQTLGQGPEFLTYFQNEAQLEKSRLLSDRFSAERPKGSFSTLEIQRTEQGDSAMYLCASSLTGGRNTEAFFGQGTRLTVV.